The 9 T cell receptor beta chains below come from one sample, sequenced in a study of cytomegalovirus exposure and HLA in healthy donors. 60 Vbeta and 13 Jbeta primers were used in PCR. Some clones are missing from TCRdb's copy, which holds only in-frame ones; the method was immunoSEQ multiplex PCR. The data contain over 130,000 clones, approximately 65% of them singletons. Specimen: PBMCs. The receptors come from a woman in her sixties or seventies in good health and CMV-seronegative.

The gene calls are TRBV5-1 and TRBJ2-3, with 7 bases lining up with TRBD1. The germline V gene encodes CDR1 SGHRS and CDR2 YFSETQ. This CDR3 spans 14 amino acids. The V segment lost 1 base and the J segment 8 bases; nucleotides outside the gene matches: 7. The DNA of the CDR3 is TGCGCCAGCAGCTTGCTAAGGGGGCAAGGTACGCAGTATTTT. Translating it yields CASSLLRGQGTQYF.

The chain combines TRBV5-4 with TRBJ2-3, with TRBD2 as a possible D gene (7 bases). This CDR3 contains 13 residues. Trimming stripped 4 bases from V and 9 bases from J, with 15 bases between. The V gene's germline CDR1 is SGHNT and CDR2 YYREEE (reference sequence). CDR3 bases: TGTGCCAGCAGCATACAAGGGGGAGGGACGCAGTATTTT. Translated, it gives CASSIQGGGTQYF. The full variable domain, with the rest looked up from reference TRBV5-4 and TRBJ2-3, is ETGVTQSPTHLIKTRGQQVTLRCSSQSGHNTVSWYQQALGQGPQFIFQYYREEENGRGNFPPRFSGLQFPNYSSELNVNALELDDSALYLCASSIQGGGTQYFGPGTRLTVL.

The rearrangement joins TRBV5-1 to TRBJ2-7; 14 bases line up with TRBD2. Germline V gene sequence: CDR1 SGHRS, CDR2 YFSETQ. V was clipped by 4 bases and J by 5 bases; unmatched bases: 5. The CDR3 has 15 amino acids. CDR3 loop: CASSGTSGSFNEQYF. The CDR3, as DNA: TGCGCCAGCAGCGGGACTAGCGGGAGTTTCAACGAGCAGTACTTC.

The chain joins TRBV5-4 to TRBJ2-4, with TRBD1 matching 8 bases. Germline CDR1 reads SGHNT; CDR2 reads YYREEE (reference sequence). J was trimmed by 4 bases and V by 1 base; bases with no gene match: 1. The CDR3 consists of 14 residues. Written as DNA, the CDR3 is TGTGCCAGCAGCTTGACAGGGGGAAAAAACATTCAGTACTTC. Translating gives CASSLTGGKNIQYF.

This sequence joins TRBV5-1 and TRBJ2-3; 8 nucleotides align to TRBD2. Trimming cost V 3 bases and J 3 bases; bases outside gene matches: 12. CDR1 SGHRS and CDR2 YFSETQ come from the germline V gene. The CDR3 totals 17 residues. The CDR3 spells CASSSTLSGIGTDTQYF. The CDR3 nucleotides read TGCGCCAGCAGCTCCACCCTTAGCGGGATTGGGACAGATACGCAGTATTTT.

The gene calls are TRBV11-2 and TRBJ1-1; possibly TRBD1 for D (5 bases). The length of the CDR3 is 16 residues. The germline CDR1 and CDR2 sequences are SGHAT and FQNNGV. Trimming removed 5 bases from V and 4 bases from J, with 20 bases in between. The CDR3 region has the DNA TGTGCCAGCAGCCTGATGCGGGGCAGGTCCAGCACTGAAGCTTTCTTT. Protein sequence: CASSLMRGRSSTEAFF.

This clone was picked up a small number of times. The chain employs TRBV12-2 and TRBJ2-1; TRBD2, the table's D call, was not compared with the DNA. TRBV12-2 is a pseudogene. CDR3 length: 17 residues. The CDR3 DNA reads as TGTGCAAGTCGCCCGTACCCTTTTCAGCGGGGAGACAATGAGCAGTTCTTC. Translation: CASRPYPFQRGDNEQFF.

This sequence joins TRBV4-3 and TRBJ2-7, with D possibly matching TRBD1 (6 bases). Trimming shortened V by 2 bases and J by 3 bases, and 14 bases separated the two germline ends. The CDR3 extends over 15 amino acids. Germline V gene sequence: CDR1 LGHNA, CDR2 YSLEER. The CDR3 nucleotides are TGCGCCAGCAGCCAAACCCCCGGGACAAACTACGAGCAGTACTTC. Translating it yields CASSQTPGTNYEQYF.

This chain connects TRBV7-8 to TRBJ1-2; 8 bases are a match to TRBD1. Trimming at V came to 3 bases and at J to 3 bases, leaving 9 bases not matched to a gene. Germline values: CDR1 SGHVS, CDR2 FQNEAQ. CDR3 size: 16 residues. This CDR3 reads CASSLIQGAKYYGYTF. The CDR3 bases are TGTGCCAGCAGCTTGATCCAGGGGGCTAAGTACTATGGCTACACCTTC. Together with reference TRBV7-8 and TRBJ1-2, the CDR3 gives the full variable domain: GAGVSQSPRYKVAKRGQDVALRCDPISGHVSLFWYQQALGQGPEFLTYFQNEAQLDKSGLPSDRFFAERPEGSVSTLKIQRTQQEDSAVYLCASSLIQGAKYYGYTFGSGTRLTVV.